The 20 T cell receptor beta chains below all came from one sample that was sequenced in a study of PD-1 and CTLA-4 blockade in melanoma. Sequenced by immunoSEQ multiplex PCR; TCRdb stores in-frame clones only, minus some. The table has roughly 30,000 clones, 85% to 90% seen once; the top ten hold roughly 8%. This specimen was CD8+ T cells from peripheral blood, taken before anti-PD-1 treatment. These receptors were collected from a human donor with melanoma.

This chain connects TRBV19 to TRBJ2-7; perhaps TRBD1 as D (6 bases). V was clipped by 6 bases and J by 1 base, with 10 bases between them. The V gene's germline CDR1 is LNHDA and CDR2 SQIVND (reference sequence). CDR3 length equals 13 residues. The CDR3 sequence is CASSTGQSYEQYF. Written as DNA, the CDR3 is TGTGCCAGTAGCACGGGACAATCCTACGAGCAGTACTTC.

This chain uses TRBV28 with TRBJ1-5, with no clear D. The V gene's germline CDR1 is MDHEN and CDR2 SYDVKM. Trimming shortened V by 6 bases and J by 4 bases, and 13 bases separated the two germline ends. The CDR3 has 14 residues. The CDR3 DNA reads as TGTGCCAGCAGGTTGTGGGTCCAGAATCAGCCCCAGCATTTT. Its protein product is CASRLWVQNQPQHF.

The rearrangement links TRBV12-3 or TRBV12-4 to TRBJ1-1, with TRBD1 as a possible D gene (6 bases). V lost 6 bases and J lost 4, with 12 bases in between. The CDR3 runs to 13 residues. CDR3 nucleotides: TGTGCCAGCAGCCCCCAGGGGATCACTGAAGCTTTCTTT. Translated: CASSPQGITEAFF.

This sequence joins TRBV7-9 and TRBJ2-3; 12 bases fit TRBD2. The V gene's germline CDR1 is SEHNR and CDR2 FQNEAQ (reference sequence). V shed 6 bases and J 6 bases; nucleotides not matched to a gene: 7. The CDR3 covers 15 residues. The CDR3 DNA reads as TGTGCCAGCAGGTCGACTAGCGGGGGTTTCGATACGCAGTATTTT. It is translated as CASRSTSGGFDTQYF.

The chain carries TRBV5-4 and TRBJ1-1; no reliable D call. V was shortened by 4 bases and J by 2 bases, with 9 bases between the two germline ends. The V gene's germline CDR1 is SGHNT and CDR2 YYREEE (reference sequence). There are 13 residues in the CDR3. In nucleotides, the CDR3 is TGTGCCAGCAGCATGGACGGAAACACTGAAGCTTTCTTT. Protein product: CASSMDGNTEAFF.

This clone appeared a single time. The rearrangement links TRBV7-2 to TRBJ2-1; D unclear. Germline V gene lookup returns CDR1 SGHTA and CDR2 FQGNSA. The CDR3 spans 15 residues. The ends were cut back, 4 bases at V and 0 bases at J, with 10 bases in the middle. The CDR3: CASSSDLSSYNEQFF. The CDR3 DNA reads TGTGCCAGCAGCTCGGACCTGAGCTCCTACAATGAGCAGTTCTTC.

This clone was detected once. This sequence joins TRBV4-2 and TRBJ2-7, with D uncertain. With 1 base removed from V and 5 bases from J, the gap between germline ends came to 18 bases. Germline V gene sequence: CDR1 LGHNA, CDR2 YNFKEQ. The CDR3 extends over 16 amino acids. CDR3 loop: CASSQGHRVLGDEQYF. CDR3 DNA: TGTGCCAGCAGCCAAGGCCACCGGGTCCTGGGCGACGAGCAGTACTTC.

The chain is built from TRBV7-8 and TRBJ2-6; 10 bases map to TRBD2. In germline, CDR1 is SGHVS, CDR2 FQNEAQ. Trimming at V came to 3 bases and at J to 1 base, leaving 3 bases not matched to a gene. The CDR3 has 17 residues. CDR3: CASSFPAGGSGANVLTF. The CDR3 DNA follows: TGTGCCAGCAGCTTTCCAGCGGGAGGGTCTGGGGCCAACGTCCTGACTTTC.

By share of the sample, this clone is large. J is TRBJ2-7 and V is TRBV4-1, with 7 bases aligning to TRBD2. CDR1 and CDR2 (germline): MGHRA, YSYEKL. This CDR3 is 15 amino acids long. The junction had 5 bases not matched to a gene; V was cut back by 0 bases and J by 3 bases. The CDR3 DNA is TGCGCCAGCAGCCAAGACTCGGGGGGTTACTACGAGCAGTACTTC. It specifies CASSQDSGGYYEQYF.

The chain has TRBV25-1 and TRBJ1-4; D perhaps matches TRBD1 (5 bases). V lost 10 bases and J 8 bases, leaving 17 bases between the germline ends. The CDR3 extends over 13 amino acids. Germline assignment: CDR1 MGHDK and CDR2 SYGVNS. The CDR3, as DNA: TGTGCCACCTTGGGACCTGGTGGGGAAAAACTGTTTTTT. Translation gives CATLGPGGEKLFF.

This rearrangement joins TRBV6-5 to TRBJ2-3; 12 bases are a match to TRBD2. Trimming at V came to 4 bases and at J to 3 bases, leaving 2 bases not matched to a gene. The germline V gene encodes CDR1 MNHEY and CDR2 SVGAGI. There are 15 residues in the CDR3. The CDR3: CASSLTSGRTDTQYF. CDR3 DNA: TGTGCCAGCAGTTTGACTAGCGGGAGAACAGATACGCAGTATTTT.

This chain joins TRBV9 and TRBJ1-1, with 9 bases identical to TRBD1. The CDR3 consists of 16 residues. The ends lost 4 bases at V and 1 base at J; junction bases unmatched: 8. CDR1 is SGDLS and CDR2 is YYNGEE in the germline V gene. CDR3 coding DNA: TGTGCCAGCAGCATACTGACAGGGGGATCGAACACTGAAGCTTTCTTT. Encoded protein: CASSILTGGSNTEAFF.

V and J are TRBV15 and TRBJ2-7; 11 bases agree with TRBD2. The V gene end was trimmed by 0 bases and the J gene end by 3 bases; junction bases not matched to a gene: 1. Germline CDR1 reads LNHNV; CDR2 reads YYDKDF (reference sequence). This CDR3 is 15 amino acids long. CDR3 nucleotides: TGTGCCACCAGCAGAGATCTAGCGGGAGGCTACGAGCAGTACTTC. Protein sequence: CATSRDLAGGYEQYF.

The gene calls are TRBV29-1 and TRBJ2-1, with 9 bases aligning to TRBD2. The CDR3 is 13 residues long. V lost 0 bases and J lost 8; bases outside the gene matches: 2. Germline CDR1 and CDR2: SQVTM and ANQGSEA. The CDR3 region has the DNA TGCAGCGTTGAAGACGGGACTAGCTATGAGCAGTTCTTC. Encoded protein: CSVEDGTSYEQFF.

The chain joins TRBV7-9 to TRBJ1-6, with unresolved D. CDR1 and CDR2 from the germline V gene are SEHNR and FQNEAQ (reference sequence). The CDR3 contains 14 residues. V was pared by 5 bases and J by 7 bases, with 12 bases between. CDR3 residues: CASSPTDGNSPLHF. CDR3 in DNA: TGTGCCAGCAGCCCGACGGACGGAAATTCACCCCTCCACTTT.

This clone appeared once. CDR3 in DNA: TGTGCCAGCAGCTCTCAGGAGTGGCCTGGGGCCAACGTCCTGACTTTC. Its translation: CASSSQEWPGANVLTF. The gene calls are TRBV3-1 (or the pseudogene TRBV3-2) and TRBJ2-6, with D uncertain. Germline CDR1 reads LGHDT; CDR2 reads YNNKEL (reference sequence). The CDR3 has 16 amino acids. The V end lost 5 bases, the J end lost 2 bases, and 13 bases lay between the germline ends.

This clone was found once. This chain connects TRBV30 to TRBJ1-1; D might be TRBD1 (5 bases). CDR3 length: 15 residues. Trimming took off 8 bases at V and 5 bases at J, with 24 bases between the two ends. The germline gives CDR1 GTSNPN, CDR2 SVGIG (reference sequence). CDR3 protein: CASEHPRGVWTEAFF. The CDR3 nucleotides read TGTGCCAGCGAACATCCCCGGGGGGTTTGGACTGAAGCTTTCTTT.

The V gene is TRBV3-1 (or the pseudogene TRBV3-2), the J gene TRBJ2-7; D is ambiguous. This CDR3 region has 14 residues. Deletions cut 0 bases from V and 7 bases from J, with 13 bases between. Germline loops: CDR1 LGHDT, CDR2 YNNKEL (reference sequence). For the CDR3, the DNA is TGTGCCAGCAGCCAAGATGCCCTCATAGGGGAGCAGTACTTC. As protein: CASSQDALIGEQYF.

The rearrangement uses TRBV27 and TRBJ2-7; D not resolved. The germline V and J ends were trimmed by 2 bases and 3 bases, with 11 bases remaining between them. The CDR3 has 14 amino acids. Germline V CDR1 and CDR2: MNHEY, SMNVEV (reference sequence). This CDR3 reads CASSLGEAHYEQYF. The CDR3 DNA sequence: TGTGCCAGCAGTTTAGGGGAAGCGCACTACGAGCAGTACTTC.

The chain uses TRBV27 and TRBJ1-5; the D is unclear. The germline V and J ends were trimmed by 4 bases and 3 bases, with 7 bases remaining between them. The germline gives CDR1 MNHEY, CDR2 SMNVEV (reference sequence). CDR3 length: 13 amino acids. For the CDR3, the DNA is TGTGCCAGCAGTTGGGCAAACAATCAGCCCCAGCATTTT. Its translation is CASSWANNQPQHF.